These 32 T cell receptor beta chains share one sample of origin, sequenced in a study of post-analysis software for immune sequencing data. Study results and caveats: Compared with controls, patients had more of 4 or 5 TRBV segments, including TRBV5-6, TRBV5-1 and TRBV20-1.

These TCRs are of unknown antigen specificity. Tagging with unique molecular identifiers was a feature of the TCR beta cDNA libraries. TCRdb used MiXCR to reprocess the PCR reads, holding one entry per CDR3 protein. The sample yields about 540,000 distinct CDR3 sequences, approximately 34% seen once. Material: blood. The receptors derive from a girl aged 2 to 17 with multiple sclerosis.

The V call is TRBV7-6, the J call TRBJ1-2; D gene ambiguous. Germline loops: CDR1 SGHVS, CDR2 FNYEAQ. V was clipped by 5 bases and J by 7 bases, with 14 bases between them. The CDR3 is 13 residues long. The CDR3 DNA follows: TGTGCCAGCAGCCCGGACGGTGTTGGTGGCTACACCTTC. It specifies CASSPDGVGGYTF.

The chain employs TRBV27 and TRBJ2-3, with TRBD1 matching over 7 bases. V shed 6 bases and J 5 bases; nucleotides not matched to a gene: 8. CDR3 length: 14 amino acids. Per the germline V gene, CDR1 is MNHEY and CDR2 is SMNVEV (reference sequence). In DNA form, the CDR3 reads TGTGCCAGCAGGGTACAGGGGTCGAGAGATACGCAGTATTTT. Translated: CASRVQGSRDTQYF.

This sequence joins TRBV10-2 and TRBJ2-7, with D tentatively TRBD1 (5 bases). With 7 bases removed from V and 1 base from J, the gap between germline ends came to 11 bases. The germline CDR1 and CDR2 sequences are WSHSY and SAAADI. This CDR3 contains 13 residues. CDR3 residues: CASTGQTSYEQYF. The CDR3 bases are TGCGCCAGCACCGGACAAACGTCCTACGAGCAGTACTTC.

This clonotype was counted a few times. This chain uses TRBV29-1 with TRBJ1-1; 7 bases fit TRBD1. Trimming removed 5 bases from V and 4 bases from J; junction bases left unmatched: 4. Germline assignment: CDR1 SQVTM and CDR2 ANQGSEA. There are 12 residues in the CDR3. The CDR3: CSVQGGFTEAFF. For the CDR3, the DNA is TGCAGCGTTCAGGGGGGCTTCACTGAAGCTTTCTTT.

The V and J genes are TRBV9 and TRBJ2-5, with a tentative D call TRBD1 (6 bases). The germline V gene encodes CDR1 SGDLS and CDR2 YYNGEE. The CDR3 length is 15 residues. V gave up 2 bases and J gave up 5 bases, with 16 bases separating them. The CDR3 here is CASSVAGGTGETQYF. For the CDR3, the DNA is TGTGCCAGCAGCGTGGCTGGGGGCACAGGGGAGACCCAGTACTTC.

V usage is TRBV20-1 and J usage is TRBJ2-7; 9 bases line up with TRBD1. There are 14 residues in the CDR3. Per the germline V gene, CDR1 is DFQATT and CDR2 is SNEGSKA (reference sequence). V lost 6 bases and J lost 5; bases outside the gene matches: 11. DNA for the CDR3: TGCAGTGCGCCTCCCGGGACAGGGAGCGACGAGCAGTACTTC. This translates into CSAPPGTGSDEQYF.

V usage is TRBV20-1 and J usage is TRBJ2-4; 11 nucleotides align to TRBD1. Germline values: CDR1 DFQATT, CDR2 SNEGSKA (reference sequence). This CDR3 region has 15 residues. V trimming: 5 bases; J trimming: 1 base; junction bases outside the gene matches: 4. In DNA form, the CDR3 reads TGCAGTGCTTGGGGACAGGGGGGGGCCAAAAACATTCAGTACTTC. It specifies CSAWGQGGAKNIQYF.

The chain has TRBV5-6 and TRBJ2-3; a possible D gene is TRBD2 (5 bases). Germline-derived CDR1 and CDR2 are SGHDT and YYEEEE. CDR3 size: 16 residues. V lost 3 bases to trimming and J lost 4 bases, with 18 bases between them. CDR3 sequence: CASSSDWLESADTQYF. The CDR3 bases are TGTGCCAGCAGCTCGGACTGGCTGGAGTCCGCAGATACGCAGTATTTT.

This clonotype appeared once. The V call is TRBV7-9, the J call TRBJ2-7, with D possibly TRBD1 on 6 matching bases. This CDR3 is 14 amino acids long. The ends were cut back, 2 bases at V and 6 bases at J, with 14 bases in the middle. Germline CDR1 and CDR2: SEHNR and FQNEAQ (reference sequence). In nucleotides, the CDR3 is TGTGCCAGCAGCTTACGGCAGGGGTTGGGCGAGCAGTACTTC. It encodes CASSLRQGLGEQYF.

This clonotype has a count of ten or more. The chain links TRBV20-1 to TRBJ2-3; D unresolved. Deletions cut 1 base from V and 1 base from J, with 3 bases between. This CDR3 has 12 residues. Looked up from germline, CDR1 is DFQATT and CDR2 is SNEGSKA (reference sequence). The chain's CDR3 is CSARGGTDTQYF. The CDR3, as DNA: TGCAGTGCTAGAGGGGGCACAGATACGCAGTATTTT.

This clonotype has just a few counts. The chain has TRBV20-1 and TRBJ1-2; 8 nucleotides match TRBD1. V shed 6 bases, J shed 8 bases, and the junction held 5 bases outside the gene matches. The CDR3 loop spans 11 amino acids. Germline loops: CDR1 DFQATT, CDR2 SNEGSKA (reference sequence). Here the CDR3 reads CSALRGLGYTF. The DNA of the CDR3 is TGCAGTGCCCTCAGGGGGCTAGGCTACACCTTC.

This clonotype has more than one count but fewer than ten. The CDR3 loop is CASSAGLAGQYF. The CDR3 nucleotides read TGCGCCAGCAGCGCAGGACTAGCGGGGCAGTATTTT. This chain links TRBV5-1 with TRBJ2-3; 11 nucleotides agree with TRBD2. Germline CDR1 reads SGHRS; CDR2 reads YFSETQ. The V gene end was trimmed by 4 bases and the J gene end by 11 bases; junction bases not matched to a gene: 3. The CDR3 runs 12 residues.

This clonotype was seen a few times. The V and J genes are TRBV5-1 and TRBJ2-3; 9 bases agree with TRBD1. The CDR3 runs to 14 residues. V dropped 4 bases and J dropped 5; count of bases not matched to a gene: 5. From germline, CDR1 is SGHRS and CDR2 YFSETQ. CDR3 nucleotide sequence: TGCGCCAGCAGCGAAGGGACAGGGAGAGATACGCAGTATTTT. It is translated as CASSEGTGRDTQYF.

The V gene is TRBV6-6, the J gene TRBJ2-7; D is perhaps TRBD1 or TRBD2 (5 bases each). The ends were cut back, 0 bases at V and 0 bases at J, with 12 bases in the middle. CDR1 and CDR2 from the germline V gene are MNHNY and SVGAGI (reference sequence). The CDR3 totals 16 residues. Written as DNA, the CDR3 is TGTGCCAGCAGTTACTCGGGTTTGGGGGACTCCTACGAGCAGTACTTC. It codes for CASSYSGLGDSYEQYF.

The chain couples TRBV6-1 to TRBJ1-5; 10 bases align to TRBD1. The V gene end was trimmed by 11 bases and the J gene end by 9 bases; junction bases not matched to a gene: 19. The CDR3 has 16 amino acids. The germline V gene encodes CDR1 MNHNS and CDR2 SASEGT. The CDR3 spells CAGTPQPTGGVGPQHF. CDR3 nucleotides: TGTGCCGGCACTCCCCAGCCGACAGGGGGCGTAGGGCCCCAGCATTTT.

The V and J genes are TRBV6-1 and TRBJ2-2; D not resolved. V lost 6 bases, J lost 1 base, and 9 bases lay in between. Germline loops: CDR1 MNHNS, CDR2 SASEGT. There are 14 residues in the CDR3. CDR3 loop: CASRPVVNTGELFF. In DNA form, the CDR3 reads TGTGCCAGCAGACCGGTGGTGAACACCGGGGAGCTGTTTTTT.

The sample holds a few counts of this clonotype. The chain uses TRBV5-1 and TRBJ1-2, with D perhaps TRBD1 (6 bases). This CDR3 contains 16 residues. Trimming pared 3 bases from V and 1 base from J, leaving 16 bases between. Germline V gene sequence: CDR1 SGHRS, CDR2 YFSETQ. CDR3 sequence (DNA): TGCGCCAGCAGCTCATCCGGGACATCAATTAACTATGGCTACACCTTC. Its translation is CASSSSGTSINYGYTF.

This rearrangement joins TRBV7-2 to TRBJ1-1; D not resolved. Trimming stripped 6 bases from V and 1 base from J, with 15 bases between. Germline CDR1 and CDR2: SGHTA and FQGNSA. This CDR3 region has 15 residues. The CDR3 spells CASRSQVSGNTEAFF. The CDR3 coding sequence is TGTGCCAGCAGGAGCCAGGTTTCGGGGAACACTGAAGCTTTCTTT.

This clonotype was seen a handful of times. This chain uses TRBV11-3 with TRBJ2-3; 7 bases map to TRBD1. Germline V gene sequence: CDR1 SGHNT, CDR2 YENEEA. The CDR3 sequence is 15 residues long. V gave up 4 bases and J gave up 2 bases; unmatched junction bases: 6. CDR3 nucleotides: TGTGCCAGCAGCTCCGGGACAGAATTCACAGATACGCAGTATTTT. The encoded protein is CASSSGTEFTDTQYF. The variable domain in full, completed from reference TRBV11-3 and TRBJ2-3, reads EAGVVQSPRYKIIEKKQPVAFWCNPISGHNTLYWYLQNLGQGPELLIRYENEEAVDDSQLPKDRFSAERLKGVDSTLKIQPAELGDSAVYLCASSSGTEFTDTQYFGPGTRLTVL.

This chain joins TRBV2 and TRBJ2-3; 11 bases are shared with TRBD2. V was pared by 9 bases and J by 1 base, with 0 bases of the junction left unmatched. CDR1 is SNHLY and CDR2 is FYNNEI in the germline V gene. This CDR3 has 13 residues. DNA of the CDR3: TGTGCCAGGGGACTAGCGGGCACAGATACGCAGTATTTT. It codes for CARGLAGTDTQYF.

The CDR3 reads CSAGGVRGSNTGELFF. CDR3 coding DNA: TGCAGCGCCGGTGGGGTAAGGGGATCGAACACCGGGGAGCTGTTTTTT. This sequence joins TRBV20-1 and TRBJ2-2, with D possibly TRBD1 on 5 matching bases. The CDR3 length is 16 residues. CDR1 and CDR2 (germline): DFQATT, SNEGSKA (reference sequence).

The chain is built from TRBV20-1 and TRBJ2-5; TRBD1 agrees at 11 bases. The length of the CDR3 is 17 residues. With V trimmed by 0 bases and J by 4 bases, 10 bases remained unmatched. Per the germline V gene, CDR1 is DFQATT and CDR2 is SNEGSKA (reference sequence). CDR3 DNA sequence: TGCAGTGCTAGAGAACTCGATGGGACAGGGGGAGGAGAGACCCAGTACTTC. It yields the protein CSARELDGTGGGETQYF.

V and J are TRBV10-3 and TRBJ1-1; 8 nucleotides match TRBD1. This CDR3 is built from 14 residues. After removal of 5 bases from V and 5 bases from J, the junction contained 7 bases not matched to a gene. Germline CDR1 is ENHRY and CDR2 is SYGVKD. CDR3 amino acids: CAISRQGINTEAFF. The CDR3, as DNA: TGTGCCATCAGTCGACAGGGGATTAATACTGAAGCTTTCTTT.

V is TRBV5-1 and J is TRBJ2-7; the D gene is possibly TRBD1 (6 bases). Germline assignment: CDR1 SGHRS and CDR2 YFSETQ. The CDR3 totals 14 residues. Trimming removed 0 bases from V and 5 bases from J, with 12 bases in between. The CDR3 coding sequence is TGCGCCAGCAGCTTGGGGGGGCAGGATGACGAGCAGTACTTC. It is translated as CASSLGGQDDEQYF.

As regards this clonotype: The germline gene is not matched at one end of the junction; a read error may be the cause. V usage is TRBV15 and J usage is TRBJ2-5; D gene ambiguous. Germline CDR1 reads LNHNV; CDR2 reads YYDKDF (reference sequence). The CDR3 sequence is 13 residues long. The CDR3 DNA reads TGTGCCACCAATCCCGGCACCCAAGAGATCCAGTACTTC. It yields the protein CATNPGTQEIQYF.

This clonotype was observed a few times. V usage is TRBV3-1 and J usage is TRBJ2-1; 9 positions match TRBD2. Germline V gives CDR1 LGHDT, CDR2 YNNKEL (reference sequence). The J segment lost 7 bases and the V segment lost 0 bases, leaving 10 bases of the junction unmatched. The CDR3 runs to 17 residues. The CDR3 reads CASSQDLAGGAENEQFF. The CDR3 region has the DNA TGTGCCAGCAGCCAAGATTTGGCGGGGGGGGCCGAAAATGAGCAGTTCTTC.

The table lists this clonotype with a few counts. This chain connects TRBV5-1 to TRBJ2-1; the match to TRBD1 covers 7 bases. V lost 4 bases to trimming and J lost 7 bases; unmatched junction nucleotides: 8. Germline lookup yields CDR1 SGHRS and CDR2 YFSETQ. The CDR3 extends over 14 amino acids. The CDR3: CASSAGLQGNEQFF. CDR3 nucleotide sequence: TGCGCCAGCAGCGCGGGCTTACAGGGGAATGAGCAGTTCTTC.

The table lists this clonotype with many counts. The V call is TRBV5-1, the J call TRBJ2-7, with D uncertain. The V gene lost 4 bases and the J gene lost 0 bases, with 14 bases spanning the gap. Germline assignment: CDR1 SGHRS and CDR2 YFSETQ. The CDR3 totals 15 residues. The CDR3 DNA sequence: TGCGCCAGCAGCAAGGCCGTAGTTAGCTCCTACGAGCAGTACTTC. Translated: CASSKAVVSSYEQYF.

This clonotype was picked up a small number of times. The V call is TRBV27, the J call TRBJ2-6; D remains unclear. The V end lost 0 bases, the J end lost 2 bases, and 5 bases lay between the germline ends. Germline lookup yields CDR1 MNHEY and CDR2 SMNVEV (reference sequence). The CDR3 consists of 15 residues. CDR3 amino acids: CASSLSFPGANVLTF. Written as DNA, the CDR3 is TGTGCCAGCAGTTTATCGTTCCCTGGGGCCAACGTCCTGACTTTC. The variable domain in full, completed from reference TRBV27 and TRBJ2-6, reads EAQVTQNPRYLITVTGKKLTVTCSQNMNHEYMSWYRQDPGLGLRQIYYSMNVEVTDKGDVPEGYKVSRKEKRNFPLILESPSPNQTSLYFCASSLSFPGANVLTFGAGSRLTVL.

The chain links TRBV5-6 to TRBJ1-5; D ambiguous. The V gene lost 0 bases and the J gene lost 4 bases, with 8 bases spanning the gap. CDR1 and CDR2 (germline): SGHDT, YYEEEE. CDR3 length: 14 amino acids. The CDR3, as DNA: TGTGCCAGCAGCTTGGCGACGGCGAATCAGCCCCAGCATTTT. Protein sequence: CASSLATANQPQHF.

This clonotype has more than one count but fewer than ten. A much larger clonotype is one base distant, so this may be a read error. The J gene is TRBJ2-7, the V gene TRBV2, with D perhaps TRBD2 (6 bases). Trimming took off 6 bases at V and 0 bases at J, with 12 bases between the two ends. Germline V CDR1 and CDR2: SNHLY, FYNNEI. This CDR3 is 14 amino acids long. CDR3 amino acids: CASREGSLSYEQYF. The CDR3 DNA follows: TGTGCCAGCAGGGAGGGCAGCCTCTCCTACGAGCAGTACTTC.

The V call is TRBV6-1, the J call TRBJ2-7, with TRBD1 matching 8 bases. The junction had 7 bases not matched to a gene; V was cut back by 6 bases and J by 3 bases. The CDR3 is 14 amino acids. CDR1 MNHNS and CDR2 SASEGT come from the germline V gene. The CDR3 DNA follows: TGTGCCAGCAGACCAGGACAGGGCATCTACGAGCAGTACTTC. Protein sequence: CASRPGQGIYEQYF.